This TCR beta chain stems from a study of PD-L1 blockade in urothelial cancer. Study in general: Every 3 weeks, patients received intravenous atezolizumab 1,200 mg, beginning 2014. General observations from the study: Tumor-associated blood clones were expanded more by durable-benefit patients at 3 weeks.

Into every PCR, synthetic TCR analog templates were spiked. Here immunoSEQ multiplex PCR was the method, and the copy in TCRdb shows in-frame clones only, minus some. The table includes under 40,000 clones, around 79% detected once. This CDR3 is 15 amino acids long. CDR1 is SGHTA, CDR2 FQGTGA, per germline. Losses at the gene ends were 4 bases for V and 6 bases for J; bases not matched to a gene: 8. A remark on this clone: Its antigen remains unidentified.

The origin of this receptor is a man between 65 and 85 years old with urothelial cancer. The input for sequencing was PBMCs, taken around atezolizumab (anti-PD-L1) treatment. The rearrangement links TRBV7-3 to TRBJ2-1; 8 positions match TRBD2. CDR3 bases: TGTGCCAGCAGCTCCACCGGGACTAGTACCAATGAGCAGTTCTTC. Protein sequence: CASSSTGTSTNEQFF.